Listed here are 26 T cell receptor beta chains from one sample, sequenced in a study of T-cell memory formation after mild COVID-19. MiXCR was run by TCRdb on the 5' RACE reads, yielding one entry per CDR3 protein. The table has about 210,000 distinct CDR3 sequences, more than 9% seen once. The specimen sequenced was PBMCs or a T cell subset sorted from them (not recorded which). The receptor source for this set is a man aged 18 to 35 who had mild COVID-19 (a few samples of this study predate the infection). Cell type and time point are not known.

This clonotype came up a few times. The chain links TRBV20-1 to TRBJ2-1, with D possibly called TRBD1 or TRBD2 (5 bases each). From germline, CDR1 is DFQATT and CDR2 SNEGSKA (reference sequence). The length of the CDR3 is 14 residues. The ends were cut back, 5 bases at V and 6 bases at J, with 17 bases in the middle. The CDR3 DNA reads TGCAGTGCTCCTTCCCGGGGCCGGCTCAATGAGCAGTTCTTC. Residues: CSAPSRGRLNEQFF.

This clonotype came up a few times. V and J are TRBV5-1 and TRBJ1-1; D is ambiguous. Between the trimmed V and J ends, which lost 0 bases and 11 bases, there was a span of 17 bases. Germline V gives CDR1 SGHRS, CDR2 YFSETQ. The CDR3 consists of 14 residues. The CDR3 protein is CASSLEVGVSSAFF. As DNA, the CDR3 is TGCGCCAGCAGCTTGGAGGTAGGAGTGTCTTCGGCTTTCTTT.

This clonotype was counted only a few times. The rearrangement uses TRBV20-1 and TRBJ2-2, with TRBD2 matching over 7 bases. This CDR3 comprises 16 residues. CDR1 DFQATT and CDR2 SNEGSKA come from the germline V gene (reference sequence). Germline trimming cut 5 bases from V and 1 base from J; bases unmatched to any gene: 10. Here the CDR3 DNA reads TGCAGTGCTTATCCCGTTGGCGGGGGGAACACCGGGGAGCTGTTTTTT. Translation gives CSAYPVGGGNTGELFF.

This clonotype has just a few counts. The chain couples TRBV5-1 to TRBJ1-5; no clear D. Germline values: CDR1 SGHRS, CDR2 YFSETQ. The CDR3 covers 14 residues. V was shortened by 0 bases and J by 4 bases, with 8 bases between the two germline ends. The CDR3 is CASSLGGLNQPQHF. The CDR3 DNA is TGCGCCAGCAGCTTGGGGGGATTAAATCAGCCCCAGCATTTT.

The chain links TRBV2 to TRBJ1-6; unclear D gene. The CDR3 consists of 11 residues. Trimming left V 9 bases short and J 7 bases short, with 7 bases between. CDR1 and CDR2 (germline): SNHLY, FYNNEI. The CDR3 region is CASELNSPLHF. The CDR3 DNA follows: TGTGCCAGTGAACTCAATTCACCCCTCCACTTT.

V usage is TRBV24-1 and J usage is TRBJ2-3; 12 nucleotides line up with TRBD2. CDR3 length equals 16 residues. Germline values: CDR1 KGHDR, CDR2 SFDVKD. V lost 7 bases to trimming and J lost 0 bases; unmatched junction nucleotides: 4. This CDR3 reads CATSAGLAGSTDTQYF. Here the CDR3 DNA reads TGTGCCACCAGCGCCGGACTAGCGGGGAGCACAGATACGCAGTATTTT.

This clonotype was recorded at least ten times. The V call is TRBV7-2, the J call TRBJ2-3; D is uncertain. Germline V CDR1 and CDR2: SGHTA, FQGNSA. The ends were cut back, 1 base at V and 0 bases at J, with 14 bases in the middle. The CDR3 sequence is 17 residues long. CDR3 in DNA: TGTGCCAGCAGCTTAGTCCCGGTCAAGTCTAGCACAGATACGCAGTATTTT. This gives the protein CASSLVPVKSSTDTQYF.

The gene calls are TRBV3-1 and TRBJ2-4; tentatively, D is TRBD1 or TRBD2 (5 bases each). The CDR3 loop spans 15 amino acids. Germline CDR1 and CDR2: LGHDT and YNNKEL (reference sequence). The V gene lost 4 bases and the J gene lost 3 bases, with 13 bases spanning the gap. The CDR3 loop is CASSLRGADKNIQYF. Written as DNA, the CDR3 is TGTGCCAGCAGCCTGAGGGGCGCGGACAAAAACATTCAGTACTTC. Full variable domain (rest looked up from reference TRBV3-1 and TRBJ2-4): DTAVSQTPKYLVTQMGNDKSIKCEQNLGHDTMYWYKQDSKKFLKIMFSYNNKELIINETVPNRFSPKSPDKAHLNLHINSLELGDSAVYFCASSLRGADKNIQYFGAGTRLSVL.

The chain uses TRBV7-3 and TRBJ1-2; 10 bases are shared with TRBD1. The germline CDR1 and CDR2 sequences are SGHTA and FQGTGA. The CDR3 runs to 12 residues. The junction had 0 bases not matched to a gene; V was cut back by 5 bases and J by 6 bases. CDR3 protein: CASSGTGDGYTF. The CDR3 nucleotides read TGTGCCAGCAGCGGGACAGGGGATGGCTACACCTTC.

This clonotype was seen more than once but under ten times. The V call is TRBV7-2, the J call TRBJ2-3; D may be TRBD2 (6 bases). The CDR3 totals 14 residues. Deletions cut 3 bases from V and 4 bases from J, with 11 bases between. The V gene's germline CDR1 is SGHTA and CDR2 FQGNSA. CDR3 DNA: TGTGCCAGCAGCTTTCACGCGGGGCCAGATACGCAGTATTTT. Translated, it gives CASSFHAGPDTQYF.

This clonotype was detected many times. The chain combines TRBV15 with TRBJ2-1; TRBD2 matches 13 bases. In germline, CDR1 is LNHNV, CDR2 YYDKDF (reference sequence). CDR3 length: 15 residues. The trim removed 5 bases at V and 7 bases at J, leaving 5 bases unmatched. The CDR3 region is CATSAGTSGKNEQFF. In nucleotides, the CDR3 is TGTGCCACCAGCGCCGGGACTAGCGGGAAAAATGAGCAGTTCTTC.

This clonotype was seen a few times. The CDR3 sequence is CASSPTGFYREKLFF. The CDR3 nucleotides read TGTGCCAGCAGTCCTACAGGGTTCTATAGGGAAAAACTGTTTTTT. The chain couples TRBV12-3 or TRBV12-4 to TRBJ1-4, with D possibly TRBD1 on 6 matching bases. This CDR3 is built from 15 residues. V was clipped by 5 bases and J by 8 bases, with 18 bases between them.

This clonotype was seen a handful of times. The rearrangement uses TRBV28 and TRBJ1-1; D is undetermined. The CDR3 spans 13 residues. Germline CDR1 MDHEN, CDR2 SYDVKM. The V end lost 6 bases, the J end lost 2 bases, and 10 bases lay between the germline ends. The CDR3 DNA sequence: TGTGCCAGCAGCCCCCATGGAAACACTGAAGCTTTCTTT. Its translation is CASSPHGNTEAFF.

This rearrangement joins TRBV12-3 or TRBV12-4 to TRBJ1-2, with D uncertain. The CDR3 covers 14 residues. With 3 bases removed from V and 1 base from J, the gap between germline ends came to 9 bases. CDR3 region: CASSLFRSNYGYTF. CDR3 nucleotides: TGTGCCAGCAGTTTGTTCAGGAGTAACTATGGCTACACCTTC.

The chain couples TRBV18 to TRBJ1-1; no clear D gene. From germline, CDR1 is KGHSH and CDR2 LQKENI. V lost 6 bases and J lost 7, with 18 bases in between. The CDR3 totals 14 residues. The CDR3: CASSTGPVGGEAFF. CDR3 bases: TGTGCCAGCTCTACGGGTCCGGTTGGAGGTGAAGCTTTCTTT.

The rearrangement links TRBV7-9 to TRBJ1-6; D gene unclear. In germline, CDR1 is SEHNR, CDR2 FQNEAQ (reference sequence). V lost 2 bases to trimming and J lost 7 bases, with 6 bases between them. The CDR3 contains 13 residues. Here the CDR3 reads CASSLSPNSPLHF. CDR3 nucleotide sequence: TGTGCCAGCAGCTTATCCCCGAATTCACCCCTCCACTTT.

This clonotype has just a few counts. The chain uses TRBV7-2 and TRBJ2-7, with 9 bases identical to TRBD2. CDR1 and CDR2 (germline): SGHTA, FQGNSA. With V trimmed by 2 bases and J by 5 bases, 4 bases remained unmatched. The CDR3 length is 14 residues. The CDR3 DNA sequence: TGTGCCAGCAGCTTATCCGGGACTAGCCACGAGCAGTACTTC. Protein: CASSLSGTSHEQYF.

This clonotype has a handful of counts. The chain employs TRBV29-1 and TRBJ1-3; the D gene is possibly TRBD1 (5 bases). Germline V gene lookup returns CDR1 SQVTM and CDR2 ANQGSEA. The CDR3 has 14 residues. The germline V and J ends were trimmed by 2 bases and 5 bases, with 13 bases remaining between them. The CDR3 DNA follows: TGCAGCGTTGAACAACCGGGGGTACGAAACACCATATATTTT. This gives the protein CSVEQPGVRNTIYF.

At least ten counts were recorded for this clonotype. V gene TRBV27 combines with J gene TRBJ1-5, with D tentatively TRBD1 (6 bases). The CDR3 runs 14 residues. The V gene lost 6 bases and the J gene lost 9 bases, with 18 bases spanning the gap. CDR1 and CDR2 from the germline V gene are MNHEY and SMNVEV (reference sequence). CDR3 nucleotide sequence: TGTGCCAGCAGCCCGGGACAAGGTTCGCGGCCCCAGCATTTT. Its translation is CASSPGQGSRPQHF.

This clonotype was detected only a few times. V is TRBV6-6 and J is TRBJ1-4; 7 nucleotides agree with TRBD1. Germline CDR1 is MNHNY and CDR2 is SVGAGI (reference sequence). CDR3 length: 13 amino acids. J gave up 8 bases and V 8 bases, and 8 bases lay outside the gene matches. The CDR3: CASALQGREKLFF. Written as DNA, the CDR3 is TGTGCCAGCGCACTACAGGGGCGCGAAAAACTGTTTTTT.

This clonotype was found many times. This rearrangement joins TRBV10-2 to TRBJ2-2; D call uncertain. Trimming took off 8 bases at V and 10 bases at J, with 17 bases between the two ends. CDR3 length equals 13 residues. Per germline, CDR1 WSHSY and CDR2 SAAADI. CDR3 sequence: CASRGPVVLELFF. Written as DNA, the CDR3 is TGCGCCAGCCGCGGCCCGGTCGTCCTGGAGCTGTTTTTT.

This clonotype occurred a few times. This chain connects TRBV9 to TRBJ2-1; tentatively, D is TRBD2 (5 bases). The CDR3 has 15 amino acids. From germline, CDR1 is SGDLS and CDR2 YYNGEE. V was trimmed by 3 bases and J by 2 bases, leaving 12 bases between them. CDR3 protein: CASSAGGSTYNEQFF. The CDR3 nucleotides are TGTGCCAGCAGCGCCGGCGGGTCAACCTACAATGAGCAGTTCTTC. Full variable domain (remainder filled in from reference TRBV9 and TRBJ2-1): DSGVTQTPKHLITATGQRVTLRCSPRSGDLSVYWYQQSLDQGLQFLIQYYNGEERAKGNILERFSAQQFPDLHSELNLSSLELGDSALYFCASSAGGSTYNEQFFGPGTRLTVL.

V and J are TRBV20-1 and TRBJ2-1; TRBD1 or TRBD2 may be the D gene (6 bases each). V was trimmed by 6 bases and J by 0 bases, leaving 15 bases between them. Germline loops: CDR1 DFQATT, CDR2 SNEGSKA (reference sequence). The CDR3 contains 15 residues. CDR3 DNA: TGCAGTGCGCCCAGGGGTAGCGGCTCCTACAATGAGCAGTTCTTC. Residues: CSAPRGSGSYNEQFF.

This chain uses TRBV12-3 or TRBV12-4 with TRBJ2-1, with unresolved D. The V end lost 0 bases, the J end lost 0 bases, and 9 bases lay between the germline ends. The CDR3 spans 16 residues. DNA for the CDR3: TGTGCCAGCAGTTTAGCGCGTCGGTACTCCTACAATGAGCAGTTCTTC. It yields the protein CASSLARRYSYNEQFF.

This clonotype was seen a few times. V gene TRBV5-6 combines with J gene TRBJ2-3; 7 nucleotides align to TRBD2. The CDR3 is made up of 16 amino acids. V lost 4 bases and J lost 5; bases outside the gene matches: 13. The germline V gene has CDR1 SGHDT and CDR2 YYEEEE. CDR3 coding DNA: TGTGCCAGCAGCCGTCTGACCCTAGCGGAGATAGATACGCAGTATTTT. It specifies CASSRLTLAEIDTQYF.

The rearrangement links TRBV4-2 to TRBJ2-1; 10 bases fit TRBD2. Germline V lookup: CDR1 LGHNA, CDR2 YNFKEQ. V lost 1 base to trimming and J lost 9 bases; unmatched junction nucleotides: 12. CDR3 length: 17 amino acids. CDR3: CASSQVGYSGGAGEQFF. The CDR3 DNA is TGTGCCAGCAGCCAAGTAGGGTACAGCGGGGGGGCAGGTGAGCAGTTCTTC.